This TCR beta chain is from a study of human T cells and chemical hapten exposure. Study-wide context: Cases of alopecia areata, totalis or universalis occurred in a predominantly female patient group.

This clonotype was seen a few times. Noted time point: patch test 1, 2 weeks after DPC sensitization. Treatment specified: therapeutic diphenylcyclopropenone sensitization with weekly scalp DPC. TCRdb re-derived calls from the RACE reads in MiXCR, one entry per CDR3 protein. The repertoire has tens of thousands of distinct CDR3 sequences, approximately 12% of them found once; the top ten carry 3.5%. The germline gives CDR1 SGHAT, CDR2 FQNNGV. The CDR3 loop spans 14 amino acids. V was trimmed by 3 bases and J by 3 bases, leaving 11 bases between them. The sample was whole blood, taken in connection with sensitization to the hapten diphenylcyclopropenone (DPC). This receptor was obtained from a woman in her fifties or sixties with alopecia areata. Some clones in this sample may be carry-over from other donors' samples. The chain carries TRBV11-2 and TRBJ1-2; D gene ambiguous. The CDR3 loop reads CASSFLGSDYGYTF. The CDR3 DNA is TGTGCCAGCAGCTTTCTCGGCAGTGACTATGGCTACACCTTC. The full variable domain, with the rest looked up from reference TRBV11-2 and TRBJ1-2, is EAGVAQSPRYKIIEKRQSVAFWCNPISGHATLYWYQQILGQGPKLLIQFQNNGVVDDSQLPKDRFSAERLKGVDSTLKIQPAKLEDSAVYLCASSFLGSDYGYTFGSGTRLTVV.